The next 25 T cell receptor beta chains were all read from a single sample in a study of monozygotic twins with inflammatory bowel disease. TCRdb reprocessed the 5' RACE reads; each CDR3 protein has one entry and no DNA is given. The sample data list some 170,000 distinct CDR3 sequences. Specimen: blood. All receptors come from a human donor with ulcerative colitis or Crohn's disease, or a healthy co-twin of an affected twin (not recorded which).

The CDR3 spells CASSGQGVNQPQHF. V is TRBV19 and J is TRBJ1-5; with no DNA, the TCRdb D assignment of TRBD1 cannot be verified. This CDR3 has 14 residues. Germline loops: CDR1 LNHDA, CDR2 SQIVND (reference sequence).

CDR3 loop: CASSPGTGGSYEQYF. The gene calls are TRBV18 and TRBJ2-7; TCRdb gives TRBD1 as the D gene, but with no DNA this cannot be confirmed. CDR3 length: 15 amino acids. Germline V gives CDR1 KGHSH, CDR2 LQKENI.

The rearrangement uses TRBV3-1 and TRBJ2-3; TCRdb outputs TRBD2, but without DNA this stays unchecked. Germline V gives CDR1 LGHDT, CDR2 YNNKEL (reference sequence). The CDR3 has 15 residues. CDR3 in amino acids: CASSHETPATDTQYF.

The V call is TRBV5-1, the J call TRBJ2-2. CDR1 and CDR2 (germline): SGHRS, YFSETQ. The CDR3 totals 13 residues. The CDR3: CASRPDPTGELFF.

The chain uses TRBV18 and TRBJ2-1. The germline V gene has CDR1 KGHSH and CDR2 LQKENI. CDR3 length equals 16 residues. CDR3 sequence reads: CASSPPYRDSYNEQFF.

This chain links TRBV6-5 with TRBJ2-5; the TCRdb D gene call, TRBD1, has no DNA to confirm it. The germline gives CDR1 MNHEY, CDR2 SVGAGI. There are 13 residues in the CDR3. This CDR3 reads CASTISGGETQYF.

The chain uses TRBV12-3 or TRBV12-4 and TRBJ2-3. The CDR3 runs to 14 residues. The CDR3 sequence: CASSPATRTDTQYF.

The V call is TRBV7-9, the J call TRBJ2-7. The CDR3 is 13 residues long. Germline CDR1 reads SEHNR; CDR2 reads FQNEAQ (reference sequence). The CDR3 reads CASSSQTPYEQYF.

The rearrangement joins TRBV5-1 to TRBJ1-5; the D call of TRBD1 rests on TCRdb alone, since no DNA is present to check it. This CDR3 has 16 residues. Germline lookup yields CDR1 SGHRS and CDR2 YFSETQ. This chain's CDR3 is CASSLGGGVGNQPQHF.

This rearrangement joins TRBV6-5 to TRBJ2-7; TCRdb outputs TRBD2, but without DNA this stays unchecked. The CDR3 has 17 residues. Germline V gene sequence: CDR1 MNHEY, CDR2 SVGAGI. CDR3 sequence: CASSYYGGGSGIYEQYF.

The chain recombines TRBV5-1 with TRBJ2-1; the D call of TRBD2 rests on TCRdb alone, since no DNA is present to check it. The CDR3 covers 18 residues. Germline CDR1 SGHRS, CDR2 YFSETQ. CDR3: CASSLGILAGGSYNEQFF.

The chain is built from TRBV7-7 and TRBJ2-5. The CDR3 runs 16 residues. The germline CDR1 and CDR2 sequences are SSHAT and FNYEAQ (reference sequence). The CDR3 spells CASSPISGKSGETQYF. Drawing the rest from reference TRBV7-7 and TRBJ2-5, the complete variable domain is GAGVSQSPRYKVTKRGQDVTLRCDPISSHATLYWYQQALGQGPEFLTYFNYEAQPDKSGLPSDRFSAERPEGSISTLTIQRTEQRDSAMYRCASSPISGKSGETQYFGPGTRLLVL.

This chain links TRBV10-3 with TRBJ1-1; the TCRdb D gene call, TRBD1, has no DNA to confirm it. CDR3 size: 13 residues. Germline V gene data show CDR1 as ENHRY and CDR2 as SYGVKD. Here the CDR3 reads CAISVGAQTEAFF.

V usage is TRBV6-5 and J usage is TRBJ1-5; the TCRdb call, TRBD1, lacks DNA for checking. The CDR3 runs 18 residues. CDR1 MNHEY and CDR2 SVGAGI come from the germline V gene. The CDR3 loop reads CASSRRDRGYGSNQPQHF.

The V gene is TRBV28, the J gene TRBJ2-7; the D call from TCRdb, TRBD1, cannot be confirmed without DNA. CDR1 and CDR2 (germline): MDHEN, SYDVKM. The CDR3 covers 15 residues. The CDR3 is CASSSALGVAYEQYF.

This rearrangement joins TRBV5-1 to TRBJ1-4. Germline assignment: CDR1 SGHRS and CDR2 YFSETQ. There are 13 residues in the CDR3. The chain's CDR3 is CASSPPLGEKLFF.

CDR3 loop: CASSGRASRWDTQYF. The chain uses TRBV9 and TRBJ2-3; checking the TCRdb D call of TRBD2 is not possible without DNA. The length of the CDR3 is 15 residues. Germline V lookup: CDR1 SGDLS, CDR2 YYNGEE.

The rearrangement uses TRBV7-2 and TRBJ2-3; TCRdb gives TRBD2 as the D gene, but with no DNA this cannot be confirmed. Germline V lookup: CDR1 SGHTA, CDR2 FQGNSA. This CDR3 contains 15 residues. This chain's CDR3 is CASNPQSGEEDTQYF.

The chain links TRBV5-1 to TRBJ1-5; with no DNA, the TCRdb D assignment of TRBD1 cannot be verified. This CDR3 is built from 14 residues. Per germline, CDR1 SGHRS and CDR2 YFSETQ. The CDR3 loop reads CASSNRTGDQPQHF.

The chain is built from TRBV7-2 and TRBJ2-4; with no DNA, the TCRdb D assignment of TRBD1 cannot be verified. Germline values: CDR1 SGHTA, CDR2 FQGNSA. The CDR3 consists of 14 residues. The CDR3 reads CASSSGRGLGFQYF.

CDR3 amino acids: CAISIQGDEQFF. This rearrangement joins TRBV10-3 to TRBJ2-1; TCRdb lists TRBD1, though no DNA is available to test this call. The CDR3 sequence is 12 residues long. Looked up from germline, CDR1 is ENHRY and CDR2 is SYGVKD.

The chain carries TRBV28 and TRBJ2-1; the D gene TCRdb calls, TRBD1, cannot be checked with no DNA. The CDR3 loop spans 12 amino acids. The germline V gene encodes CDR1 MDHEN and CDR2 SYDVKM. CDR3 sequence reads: CARGEGINEQFF.

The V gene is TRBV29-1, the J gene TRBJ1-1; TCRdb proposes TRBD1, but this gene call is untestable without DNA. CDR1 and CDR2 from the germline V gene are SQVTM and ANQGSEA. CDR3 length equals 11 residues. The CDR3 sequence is CSAYRGEEAFF.

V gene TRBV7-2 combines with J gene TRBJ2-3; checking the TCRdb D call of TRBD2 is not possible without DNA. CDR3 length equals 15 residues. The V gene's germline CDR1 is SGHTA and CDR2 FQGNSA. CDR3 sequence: CASSLASGGADTQYF.

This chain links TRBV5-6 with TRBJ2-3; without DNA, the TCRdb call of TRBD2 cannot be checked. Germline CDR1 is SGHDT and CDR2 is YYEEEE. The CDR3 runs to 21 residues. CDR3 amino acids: CASSPAGTSGGQKYSTDTQYF.